The subject of this entry is one TCR beta chain. It was during active infection that Seattle patients were enrolled and then longitudinally followed. Per germline, CDR1 WSHSY and CDR2 SAAADI. The CDR3 is made up of 17 amino acids. V lost 2 bases and J lost 4; bases outside the gene matches: 13. This sample was taken from a study of blood T cell repertoires in COVID-19. Study-wide background: From the United States, Italy and Spain came samples of acute and convalescent COVID-19. PBMCs, B-cell-depleted T cells, or T cells were the source of the cDNA or gDNA that made up the material.

The assay was immunoSEQ multiplex PCR, and TCRdb's table has in-frame clones only and misses some. The sample comprises over 130,000 clones, around 84% of which are singletons, and 8.5% to 9% rests with the top ten. The rearrangement uses TRBV10-2 and TRBJ1-2; TRBD1 matches 7 bases. Sample: peripheral blood. The TCR sequence derives from a man younger than 45 with COVID-19, enrolled during active disease. The CDR3 loop is CASSEGGGEAFVYGYTF. The CDR3 bases are TGCGCCAGCAGTGAGGGAGGGGGCGAAGCGTTTGTCTATGGCTACACCTTC.